This T cell receptor (beta chain) was sequenced during a study of blood T cells in healthy people across ages. Study details: About one barcoded beta molecule per two T cells was the capture yield of template switching. Findings and limits, study-wide: Measured against age, TCR beta diversity per million T cells decreased in a roughly linear manner.

Germline V lookup: CDR1 MNHNY, CDR2 SVGAGI (reference sequence). The CDR3 sequence is 17 residues long. Notes on this clonotype: Its antigen is unidentified. Germline is not matched at one junction end, which may reflect a read error.

A J-beta primer mix and a sample-barcoded 5' primer were used in a second PCR of about 7 to 12 cycles. Each of the cDNA molecules was tagged by a template-switch adaptor with 12 random nucleotides. MiXCR was run by TCRdb on the 5' RACE reads, yielding one entry per CDR3 protein. This repertoire shows just over 800,000 distinct CDR3 sequences, approximately 65% found once; its top ten account for 28%. The chain combines TRBV6-6 with TRBJ2-6, with 10 bases lining up with TRBD1. Sequenced sample: blood. The clonotype originates from a man aged 30 to 39 in good health. CDR3 bases: TGTGTCAGCAGTTCCCGGGACAGGGGCTCTGGGGCCAACGTCCTGACTTTC. This encodes CVSSSRDRGSGANVLTF.